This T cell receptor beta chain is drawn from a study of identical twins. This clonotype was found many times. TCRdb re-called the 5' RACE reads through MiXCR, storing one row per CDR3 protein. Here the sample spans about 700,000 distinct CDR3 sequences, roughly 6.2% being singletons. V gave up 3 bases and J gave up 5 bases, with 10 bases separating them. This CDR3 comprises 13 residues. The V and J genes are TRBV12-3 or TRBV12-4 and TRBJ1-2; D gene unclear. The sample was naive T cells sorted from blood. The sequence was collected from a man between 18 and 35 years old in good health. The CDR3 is CASSFEQIYGYTF. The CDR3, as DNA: TGTGCCAGCAGTTTCGAACAGATATATGGCTACACCTTC.